This T cell receptor (beta chain) was documented in a study of CD8 T cells in Susac syndrome. CD8+ and CD4+ T cells from blood underwent TCR beta sequencing, which was carried out in a high-throughput format. V was pared by 2 bases and J by 8 bases, with 6 bases of the junction left unmatched. The CDR3 covers 13 residues. In germline, CDR1 is GTSNPN, CDR2 SVGIG (reference sequence). Random hexamers were used to reverse transcribe the RNA input (0.5 to 1 ug). From the immunoSEQ multiplex PCR reads, TCRdb called clonotypes with MiXCR, one entry per CDR3 protein. The table lists 150,000 to 200,000 distinct CDR3 sequences, around 94% of them singletons, with approximately 0.094% in the top ten.

This TCR came from a human donor with multiple sclerosis. The chain recombines TRBV30 with TRBJ2-1; TRBD1 agrees at 7 bases. What was sequenced was CD4+ T cells from PBMCs. The CDR3 region is CAWSRKQGYEQFF. CDR3 sequence (DNA): TGTGCCTGGAGTAGAAAACAGGGGTATGAGCAGTTCTTC.